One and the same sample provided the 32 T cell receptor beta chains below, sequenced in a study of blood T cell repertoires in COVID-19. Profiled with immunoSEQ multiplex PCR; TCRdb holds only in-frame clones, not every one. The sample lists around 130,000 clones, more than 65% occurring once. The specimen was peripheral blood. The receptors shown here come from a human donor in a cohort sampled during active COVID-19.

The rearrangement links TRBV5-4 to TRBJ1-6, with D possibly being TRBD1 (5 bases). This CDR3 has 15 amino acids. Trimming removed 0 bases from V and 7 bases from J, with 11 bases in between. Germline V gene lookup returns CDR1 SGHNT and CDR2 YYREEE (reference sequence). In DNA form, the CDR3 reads TGTGCCAGCAGCTTGGCCCAGGGCCCCAATTCACCCCTCCACTTT. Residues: CASSLAQGPNSPLHF.

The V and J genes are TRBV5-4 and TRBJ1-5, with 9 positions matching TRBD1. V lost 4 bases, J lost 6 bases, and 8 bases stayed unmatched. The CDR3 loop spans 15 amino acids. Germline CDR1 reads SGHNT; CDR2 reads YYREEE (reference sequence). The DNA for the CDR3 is TGTGCCAGCAGCGTACAAGGACAGGGGAGTCAGCCCCAGCATTTT. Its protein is CASSVQGQGSQPQHF.

The CDR3 coding sequence is TGTGCCAGCAGGGGAGGGGTAGCCTACAATGAGCAGTTCTTC. It specifies CASRGGVAYNEQFF. The genes are TRBV2 and TRBJ2-1, with 7 bases identical to TRBD2. CDR3 length: 14 amino acids. V was pared by 6 bases and J by 2 bases, with 4 bases of the junction left unmatched. Looked up from germline, CDR1 is SNHLY and CDR2 is FYNNEI.

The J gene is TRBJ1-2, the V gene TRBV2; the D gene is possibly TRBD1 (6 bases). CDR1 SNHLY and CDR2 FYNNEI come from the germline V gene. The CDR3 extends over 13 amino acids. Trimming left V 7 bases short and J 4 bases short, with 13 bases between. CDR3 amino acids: CASIPGQIYGYTF. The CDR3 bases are TGTGCCAGCATTCCGGGACAAATCTATGGCTACACCTTC.

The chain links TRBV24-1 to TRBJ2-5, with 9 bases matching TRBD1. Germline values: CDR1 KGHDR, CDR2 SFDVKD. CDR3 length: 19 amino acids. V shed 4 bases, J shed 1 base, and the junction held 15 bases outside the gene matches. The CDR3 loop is CATSDRTGVGTVSQETQYF. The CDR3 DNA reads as TGTGCCACCAGTGACCGGACAGGGGTTGGGACAGTATCCCAAGAGACCCAGTACTTC.

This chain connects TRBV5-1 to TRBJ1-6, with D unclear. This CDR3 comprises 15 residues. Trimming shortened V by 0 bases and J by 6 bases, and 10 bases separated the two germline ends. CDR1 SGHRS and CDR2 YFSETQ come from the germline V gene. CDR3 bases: TGCGCCAGCAGCTTGGCGTCCGCTAGTAATTCACCCCTCCACTTT. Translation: CASSLASASNSPLHF.

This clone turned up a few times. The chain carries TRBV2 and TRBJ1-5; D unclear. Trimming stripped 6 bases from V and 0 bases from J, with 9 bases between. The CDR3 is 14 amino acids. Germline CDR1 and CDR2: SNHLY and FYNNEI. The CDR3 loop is CASSPGFSNQPQHF. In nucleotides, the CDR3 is TGTGCCAGCAGCCCCGGGTTTAGCAATCAGCCCCAGCATTTT.

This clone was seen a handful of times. This chain's CDR3 is CATSRDVEGLFF. CDR3 nucleotides: TGTGCCACCAGCAGAGATGTAGAGGGGCTGTTTTTT. V gene TRBV15 combines with J gene TRBJ2-2; possible D gene TRBD2, 5 bases. Germline values: CDR1 LNHNV, CDR2 YYDKDF (reference sequence). This CDR3 has 12 amino acids. The germline V and J ends were trimmed by 0 bases and 13 bases, with 9 bases remaining between them.

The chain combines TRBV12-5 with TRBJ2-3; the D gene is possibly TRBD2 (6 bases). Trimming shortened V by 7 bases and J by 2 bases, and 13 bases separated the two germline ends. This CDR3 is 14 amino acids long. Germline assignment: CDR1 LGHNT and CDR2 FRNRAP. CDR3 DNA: TGTGCTAGTGCCACGGGGGACCCCACAGATACGCAGTATTTT. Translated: CASATGDPTDTQYF.

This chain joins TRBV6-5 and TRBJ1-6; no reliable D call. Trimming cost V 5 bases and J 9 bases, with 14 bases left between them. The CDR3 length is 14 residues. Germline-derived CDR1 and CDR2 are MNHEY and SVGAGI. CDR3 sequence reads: CASSREPGASPLHF. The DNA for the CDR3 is TGTGCCAGCAGTCGGGAGCCTGGAGCTTCACCCCTCCACTTT.

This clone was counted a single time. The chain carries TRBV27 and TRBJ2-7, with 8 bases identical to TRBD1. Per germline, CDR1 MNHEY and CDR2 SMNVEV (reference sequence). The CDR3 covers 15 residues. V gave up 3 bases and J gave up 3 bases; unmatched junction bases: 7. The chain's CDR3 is CASSLTAGGNYEQYF. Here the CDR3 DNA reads TGTGCCAGCAGTTTGACCGCAGGGGGCAACTACGAGCAGTACTTC.

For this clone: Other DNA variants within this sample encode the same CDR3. The CDR3 is CATSRDRGSYEQYF. The CDR3 DNA reads as TGTGCCACCAGCAGAGATAGGGGTTCCTACGAGCAGTACTTC. The chain has TRBV15 and TRBJ2-7; weak D call: TRBD1 (5 bases). Looked up from germline, CDR1 is LNHNV and CDR2 is YYDKDF (reference sequence). This CDR3 is built from 14 residues. Deletions cut 0 bases from V and 1 base from J, with 7 bases between.

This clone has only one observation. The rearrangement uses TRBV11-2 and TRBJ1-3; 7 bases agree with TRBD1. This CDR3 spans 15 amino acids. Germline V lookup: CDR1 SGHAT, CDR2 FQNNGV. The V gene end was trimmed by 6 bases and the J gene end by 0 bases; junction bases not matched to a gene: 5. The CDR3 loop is CASSDRASSGNTIYF. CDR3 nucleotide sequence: TGTGCCAGCAGTGACAGGGCGTCCTCTGGAAACACCATATATTTT.

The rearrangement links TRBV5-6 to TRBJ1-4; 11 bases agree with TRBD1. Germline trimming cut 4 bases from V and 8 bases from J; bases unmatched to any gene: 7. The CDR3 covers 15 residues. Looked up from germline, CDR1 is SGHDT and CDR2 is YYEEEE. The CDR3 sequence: CASSPGQGAGEKLFF. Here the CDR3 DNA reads TGTGCCAGCAGCCCCGGACAGGGGGCTGGAGAAAAACTGTTTTTT.

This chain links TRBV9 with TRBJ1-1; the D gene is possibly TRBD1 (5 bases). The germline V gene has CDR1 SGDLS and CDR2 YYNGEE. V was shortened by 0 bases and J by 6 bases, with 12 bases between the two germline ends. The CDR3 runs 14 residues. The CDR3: CASSVDRLRAEAFF. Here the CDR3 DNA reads TGTGCCAGCAGCGTAGACAGGCTTAGGGCTGAAGCTTTCTTT.

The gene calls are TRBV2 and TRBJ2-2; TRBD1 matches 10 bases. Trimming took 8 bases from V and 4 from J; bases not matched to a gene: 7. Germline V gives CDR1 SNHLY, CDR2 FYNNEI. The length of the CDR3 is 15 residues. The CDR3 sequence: CASGGDRGSTGELFF. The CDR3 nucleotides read TGTGCCAGCGGGGGGGACAGGGGCTCCACCGGGGAGCTGTTTTTT.

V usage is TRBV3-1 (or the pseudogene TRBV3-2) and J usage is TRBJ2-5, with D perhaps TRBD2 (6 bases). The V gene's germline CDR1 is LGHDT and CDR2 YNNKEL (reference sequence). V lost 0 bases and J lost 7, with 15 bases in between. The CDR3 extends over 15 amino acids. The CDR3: CASSQDSTVGGTQYF. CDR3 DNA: TGTGCCAGCAGCCAAGATAGTACGGTCGGGGGGACCCAGTACTTC.

This chain's CDR3 is CASSRERLNTEAFF. The CDR3 DNA reads as TGTGCCAGCAGCCGGGAGAGGTTGAACACTGAAGCTTTCTTT. The rearrangement uses TRBV7-6 and TRBJ1-1; no clear D gene. The germline gives CDR1 SGHVS, CDR2 FNYEAQ. V shed 5 bases and J shed 0 bases, with 10 bases lying between them. CDR3 length: 14 residues.

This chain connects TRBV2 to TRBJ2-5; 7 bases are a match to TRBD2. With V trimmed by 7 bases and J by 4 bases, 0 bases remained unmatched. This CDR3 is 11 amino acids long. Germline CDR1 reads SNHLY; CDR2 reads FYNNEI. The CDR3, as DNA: TGTGCCAGCACTAGCGGAGAGACCCAGTACTTC. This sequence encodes CASTSGETQYF.

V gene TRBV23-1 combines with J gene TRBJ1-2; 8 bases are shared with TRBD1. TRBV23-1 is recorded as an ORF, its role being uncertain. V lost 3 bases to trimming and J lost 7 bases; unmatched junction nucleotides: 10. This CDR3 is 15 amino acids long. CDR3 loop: CASSHPGQGNSGYTF. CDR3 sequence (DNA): TGCGCCAGCAGTCATCCCGGACAGGGCAATAGTGGCTACACCTTC.

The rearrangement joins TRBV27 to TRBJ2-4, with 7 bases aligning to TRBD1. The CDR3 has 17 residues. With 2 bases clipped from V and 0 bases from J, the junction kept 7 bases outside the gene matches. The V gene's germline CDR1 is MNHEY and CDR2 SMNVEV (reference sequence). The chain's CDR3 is CASSLGDGTVAKNIQYF. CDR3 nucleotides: TGTGCCAGCAGTTTAGGGGACGGGACAGTAGCCAAAAACATTCAGTACTTC.

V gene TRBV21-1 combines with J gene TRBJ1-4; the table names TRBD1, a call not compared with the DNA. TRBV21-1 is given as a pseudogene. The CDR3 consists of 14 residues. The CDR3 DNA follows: TGTGCCAGCGGACCAGAAATCAGGGGAGAAAAACTGTTTTTT. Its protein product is CASGPEIRGEKLFF.

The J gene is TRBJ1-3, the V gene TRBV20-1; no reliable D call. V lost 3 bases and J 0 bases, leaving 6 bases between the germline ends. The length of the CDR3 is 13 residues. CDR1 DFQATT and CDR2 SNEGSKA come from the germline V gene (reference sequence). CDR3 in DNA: TGCAGTGCTAGTCGGAGCTCTGGAAACACCATATATTTT. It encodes CSASRSSGNTIYF.

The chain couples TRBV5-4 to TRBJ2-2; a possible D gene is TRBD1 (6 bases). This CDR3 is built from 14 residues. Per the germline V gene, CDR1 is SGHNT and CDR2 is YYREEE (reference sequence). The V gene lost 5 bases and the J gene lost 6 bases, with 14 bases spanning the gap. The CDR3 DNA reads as TGTGCCAGCAGAGGCTTGGGGGCTTCCGGGGAGCTGTTTTTT. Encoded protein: CASRGLGASGELFF.

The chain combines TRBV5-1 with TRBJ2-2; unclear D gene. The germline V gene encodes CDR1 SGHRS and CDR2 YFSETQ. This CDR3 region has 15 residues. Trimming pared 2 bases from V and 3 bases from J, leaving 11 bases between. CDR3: CASSLSPVDTGELFF. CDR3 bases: TGCGCCAGCAGCTTATCCCCTGTAGACACCGGGGAGCTGTTTTTT.

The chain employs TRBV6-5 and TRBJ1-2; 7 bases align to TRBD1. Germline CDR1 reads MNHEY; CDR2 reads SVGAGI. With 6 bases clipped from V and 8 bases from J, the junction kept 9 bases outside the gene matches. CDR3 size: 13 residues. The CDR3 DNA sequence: TGTGCCAGCAGATCAACAGGGGTTTGGGGCTACACCTTC. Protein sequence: CASRSTGVWGYTF.

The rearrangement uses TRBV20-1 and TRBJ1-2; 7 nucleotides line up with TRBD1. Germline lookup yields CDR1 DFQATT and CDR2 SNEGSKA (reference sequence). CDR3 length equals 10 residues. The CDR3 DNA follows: TGCAGAACAGGGGCGAATGGCTACACCTTC. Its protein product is CRTGANGYTF.

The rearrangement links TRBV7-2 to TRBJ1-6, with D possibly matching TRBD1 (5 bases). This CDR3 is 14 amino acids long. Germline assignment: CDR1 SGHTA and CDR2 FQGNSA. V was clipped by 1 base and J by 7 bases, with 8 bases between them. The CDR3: CASSLGQLNSPLHF. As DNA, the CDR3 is TGTGCCAGCAGCTTAGGACAGCTGAATTCACCCCTCCACTTT.

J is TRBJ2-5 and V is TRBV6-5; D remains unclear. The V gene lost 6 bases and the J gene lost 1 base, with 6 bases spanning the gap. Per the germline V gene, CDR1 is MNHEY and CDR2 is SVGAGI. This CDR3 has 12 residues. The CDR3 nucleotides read TGTGCCAGCAGGGAGCTCCAAGAGACCCAGTACTTC. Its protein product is CASRELQETQYF.

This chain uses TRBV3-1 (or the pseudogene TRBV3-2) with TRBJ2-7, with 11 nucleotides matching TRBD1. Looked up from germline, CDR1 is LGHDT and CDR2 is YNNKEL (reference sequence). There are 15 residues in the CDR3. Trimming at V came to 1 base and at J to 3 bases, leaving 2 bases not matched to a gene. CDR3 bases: TGTGCCAGCAGCCAAGCCGGGACAGGGGGCTACGAGCAGTACTTC. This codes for CASSQAGTGGYEQYF.

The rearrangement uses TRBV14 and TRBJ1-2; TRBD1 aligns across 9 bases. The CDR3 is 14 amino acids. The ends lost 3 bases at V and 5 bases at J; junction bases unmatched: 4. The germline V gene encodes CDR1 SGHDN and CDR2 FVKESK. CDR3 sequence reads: CASSQGTGPYGYTF. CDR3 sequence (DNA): TGTGCCAGCAGCCAGGGGACAGGGCCTTATGGCTACACCTTC. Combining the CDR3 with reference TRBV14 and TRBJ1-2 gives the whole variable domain EAGVTQFPSHSVIEKGQTVTLRCDPISGHDNLYWYRRVMGKEIKFLLHFVKESKQDESGMPNNRFLAERTGGTYSTLKVQPAELEDSGVYFCASSQGTGPYGYTFGSGTRLTVV.

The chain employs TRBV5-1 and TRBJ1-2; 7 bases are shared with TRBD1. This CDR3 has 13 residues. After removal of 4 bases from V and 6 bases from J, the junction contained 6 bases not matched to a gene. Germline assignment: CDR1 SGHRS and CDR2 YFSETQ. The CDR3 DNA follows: TGCGCCAGCAGCCCTGAAGGGGGCAATGGCTACACCTTC. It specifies CASSPEGGNGYTF.